In this sample, the clone carrying this T cell receptor beta chain turned up a few times. What it recognizes is unknown. These data belong to a study of Graves' ophthalmopathy and Graves' hyperthyroidism. Hyperthyroidism patients were newly diagnosed, under 2 months' duration, aged 18 to 65. Clinicians diagnosed using symptoms, serum thyroxine, TRAb, thyroid ultrasound and orbital computed tomography. As the template, RNA transcripts were used to amplify TCR beta CDR3 regions. HTBI primers served in a first-round RT-PCR, which a second-round multiplex PCR followed. One entry per CDR3 protein results from TCRdb running MiXCR on the multiplex PCR reads. The sample lists 350,000 to 400,000 distinct CDR3 sequences, 15% occurring once. Study results and limitations: Blood also harbored most expanded thyroid clonotypes above 0.001 frequency. Sensitivity reached more than 85% and specificity about 81% for a 13-signature model separating ophthalmopathy from stable hyperthyroidism.

Trimming shortened V by 2 bases and J by 0 bases, and 8 bases separated the two germline ends. This CDR3 region has 15 residues. The sequence was obtained from a woman between 18 and 30 years old with stable Graves' hyperthyroidism. The sequenced material came from peripheral blood. The gene calls are TRBV12-3 or TRBV12-4 and TRBJ1-3; D uncertain. DNA for the CDR3: TGTGCCAGCAGTTTACTTCGGCTCTCTGGAAACACCATATATTTT. The encoded protein is CASSLLRLSGNTIYF.